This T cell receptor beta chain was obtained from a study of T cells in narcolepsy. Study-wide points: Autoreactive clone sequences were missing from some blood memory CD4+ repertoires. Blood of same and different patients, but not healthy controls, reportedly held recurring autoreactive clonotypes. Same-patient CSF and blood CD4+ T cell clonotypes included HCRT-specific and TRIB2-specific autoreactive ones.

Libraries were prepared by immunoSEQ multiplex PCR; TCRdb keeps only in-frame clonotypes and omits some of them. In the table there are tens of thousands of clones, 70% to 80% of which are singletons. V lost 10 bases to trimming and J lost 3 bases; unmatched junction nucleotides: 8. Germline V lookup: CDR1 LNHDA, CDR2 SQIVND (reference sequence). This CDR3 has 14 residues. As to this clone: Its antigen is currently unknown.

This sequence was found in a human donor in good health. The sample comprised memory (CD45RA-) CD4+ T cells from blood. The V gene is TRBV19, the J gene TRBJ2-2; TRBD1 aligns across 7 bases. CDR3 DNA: TGTGCCACCGAACAGGGGCTGGACACCGGGGAGCTGTTTTTT. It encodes CATEQGLDTGELFF.